These T cell receptor beta chains were read from a single sample in a study of T cell responses to AZD1222 COVID-19 vaccine. Data came from immunoSEQ multiplex PCR; TCRdb stores just in-frame clones and leaves some out. The sample has 95,000 to 100,000 clones; more than 70% are singletons. The sample in question was peripheral blood, obtained 28 days after the second AZD1222 dose. The receptors stem from an adult who received the AZD1222 COVID-19 vaccine. The CDR3 runs from the conserved cysteine through the conserved F or W. Fields, in order: V gene, J gene, clone size, CDR3 protein. Size is stated for part of the rows, as once, few or many counts, or as a class when the clone is expanded.

>TRBV7-6|TRBJ2-7|-
CASSLVRGSHEQYF
>TRBV28|TRBJ2-7|-
CAVQRERYEQYF
>TRBV7-3|TRBJ1-2|-
CASSLTLGTGLTF
>TRBV27|TRBJ1-1|-
CASSLYSTGTGVAFF
>TRBV6-1|TRBJ2-1|once
CASSEFNTQNNEQFF
>TRBV11-2|TRBJ1-3|-
CASSAGGASGNTIYF
>TRBV24-1|TRBJ2-3|-
CATSAGGTDTQYF
>TRBV19|TRBJ2-3|-
CASMMGDTQYF
>TRBV7-3|TRBJ2-2|-
CASSPQTVRNTGELFF
>TRBV28|TRBJ2-7|-
CASSLSRYEQYF
>TRBV4-1|TRBJ2-7|-
CASSLDRAGTPYEQYF
>TRBV30|TRBJ1-6|-
CAWSESNNSPLHF
>TRBV10-3|TRBJ1-4|-
CAISEYRGTNEKLFF
>TRBV10-3|TRBJ2-5|-
CAISVTPGGEETQYF
>TRBV2|TRBJ2-1|-
CASRGQGSSYNEQFF
>TRBV5-6|TRBJ1-5|-
CASSLRQGRRNQPQHF
>TRBV7-8|TRBJ1-2|-
CASSYRDRGLASGYTF
>TRBV4-1|TRBJ2-2|once
CASSQESGMADTGELFF
>TRBV3-1/TRBV3-2|TRBJ1-2|-
CASSQGVSGGYTF
>TRBV19|TRBJ2-7|few
CASRGNRGKSSYEQYF
>TRBV5-6|TRBJ2-7|-
CASTRAPISEQYF
>TRBV9|TRBJ1-1|-
CASSVAPNTEAFF
>TRBV9|TRBJ1-1|-
CASSVGGQADTEAFF
>TRBV28|TRBJ1-2|-
CASRTGARGYTF
>TRBV5-1|TRBJ1-1|-
CASSLATGILDTEAFF